The clone carrying this T cell receptor beta chain has more than one count but fewer than ten. The data were obtained in a study of blood T cells in healthy people across ages. Through a sample-barcoded 5' primer and a J-beta primer mix, a second PCR was run for roughly 6 to 12 cycles. Each cDNA molecule was tagged by a template-switch adaptor that had 12 random nucleotides. MiXCR was run by TCRdb on the 5' RACE reads, yielding one entry per CDR3 protein. The sample lists some 1.6 million distinct CDR3 sequences, roughly 32% occurring once. Isolated PBMCs totaled at least 6 million in each sample. At least 5 micrograms of total RNA were extracted per sample. V was trimmed by 5 bases and J by 0 bases, leaving 11 bases between them. This CDR3 is built from 16 residues. Per germline, CDR1 SGHTA and CDR2 FQGTGA.

The source of this sequence is a young woman in good health. The V gene is TRBV7-3, the J gene TRBJ2-6; D remains unclear. Sequencing was performed on blood. CDR3 loop: CASSTGRSSGANVLTF. The CDR3 region has the DNA TGTGCCAGCAGCACCGGACGGAGCTCTGGGGCCAACGTCCTGACTTTC. The complete variable domain, with remaining parts taken from reference TRBV7-3 and TRBJ2-6, reads GAGVSQTPSNKVTEKGKYVELRCDPISGHTALYWYRQSLGQGPEFLIYFQGTGAADDSGLPNDRFFAVRPEGSVSTLKIQRTERGDSAVYLCASSTGRSSGANVLTFGAGSRLTVL.